Sequencing of this T cell receptor beta chain was carried out in a study of T cells after yellow fever vaccination. Findings and caveats of the study: CD4 and CD8 compartments shared a small share of clonotypes.

The germline V gene encodes CDR1 MNHEY and CDR2 SVGEGT. The germline V and J ends were trimmed by 0 bases and 8 bases, with 6 bases remaining between them. This CDR3 comprises 12 residues. UMIs were added to TCR cDNA along with a universal primer site when it was made by 5'RACE template switching. TCRdb used MiXCR to reprocess the 5' RACE reads, holding one entry per CDR3 protein. The repertoire has 550,000 or so distinct CDR3 sequences, 15% to 20% of them found once; the top ten carry 13% to 15%. The sample holds many counts of this clonotype. Its antigen is undetermined. The chain combines TRBV6-2 or TRBV6-3 with TRBJ2-3; unclear D gene. This sample comprised PBMCs, obtained 15 days after the yellow fever booster vaccination. The sequence came from a man aged 30 to 45 who received the YFV17D yellow fever vaccine. CDR3: CASSYSSGTQYF. The CDR3 DNA follows: TGTGCCAGCAGTTACTCGTCTGGTACGCAGTATTTT.